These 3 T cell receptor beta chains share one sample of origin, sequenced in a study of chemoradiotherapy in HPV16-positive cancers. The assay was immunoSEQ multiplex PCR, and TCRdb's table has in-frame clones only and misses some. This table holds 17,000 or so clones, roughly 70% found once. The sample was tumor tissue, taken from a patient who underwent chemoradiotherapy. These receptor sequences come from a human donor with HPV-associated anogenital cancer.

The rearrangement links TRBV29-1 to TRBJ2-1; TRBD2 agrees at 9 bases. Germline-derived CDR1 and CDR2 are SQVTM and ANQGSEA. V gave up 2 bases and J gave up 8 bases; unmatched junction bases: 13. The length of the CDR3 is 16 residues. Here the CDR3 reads CSVEYGLSSGTDEQFF. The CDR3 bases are TGCAGCGTTGAATATGGGTTGTCTAGCGGGACGGATGAGCAGTTCTTC.

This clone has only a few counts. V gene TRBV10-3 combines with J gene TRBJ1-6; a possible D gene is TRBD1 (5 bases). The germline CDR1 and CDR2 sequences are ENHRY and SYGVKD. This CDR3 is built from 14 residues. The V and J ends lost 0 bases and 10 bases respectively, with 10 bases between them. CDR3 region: CAISESGAGSPLHF. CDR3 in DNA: TGTGCCATCAGTGAGTCCGGGGCGGGATCACCCCTCCACTTT.

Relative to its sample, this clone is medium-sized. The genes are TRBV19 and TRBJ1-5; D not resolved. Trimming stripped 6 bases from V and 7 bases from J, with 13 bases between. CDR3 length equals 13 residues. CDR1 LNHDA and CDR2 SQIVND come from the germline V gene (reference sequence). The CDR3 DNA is TGTGCCAGTAGCCCTGGGGTCCGGCAGCCCCAGCATTTT. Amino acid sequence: CASSPGVRQPQHF.